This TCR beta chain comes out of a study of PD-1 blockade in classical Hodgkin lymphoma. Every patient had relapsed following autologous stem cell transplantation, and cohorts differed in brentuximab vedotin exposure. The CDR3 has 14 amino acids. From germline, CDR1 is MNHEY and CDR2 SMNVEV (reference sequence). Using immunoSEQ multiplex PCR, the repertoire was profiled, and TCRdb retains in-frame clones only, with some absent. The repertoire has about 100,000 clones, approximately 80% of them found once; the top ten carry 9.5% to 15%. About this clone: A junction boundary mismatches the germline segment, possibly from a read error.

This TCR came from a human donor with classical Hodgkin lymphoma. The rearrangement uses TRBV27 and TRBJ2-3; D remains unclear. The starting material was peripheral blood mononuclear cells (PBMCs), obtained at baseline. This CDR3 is CASNPQLASAPSDF. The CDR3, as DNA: TGTGCCAGCAACCCCCAATTAGCAAGCGCCCCATCGGATTTT.